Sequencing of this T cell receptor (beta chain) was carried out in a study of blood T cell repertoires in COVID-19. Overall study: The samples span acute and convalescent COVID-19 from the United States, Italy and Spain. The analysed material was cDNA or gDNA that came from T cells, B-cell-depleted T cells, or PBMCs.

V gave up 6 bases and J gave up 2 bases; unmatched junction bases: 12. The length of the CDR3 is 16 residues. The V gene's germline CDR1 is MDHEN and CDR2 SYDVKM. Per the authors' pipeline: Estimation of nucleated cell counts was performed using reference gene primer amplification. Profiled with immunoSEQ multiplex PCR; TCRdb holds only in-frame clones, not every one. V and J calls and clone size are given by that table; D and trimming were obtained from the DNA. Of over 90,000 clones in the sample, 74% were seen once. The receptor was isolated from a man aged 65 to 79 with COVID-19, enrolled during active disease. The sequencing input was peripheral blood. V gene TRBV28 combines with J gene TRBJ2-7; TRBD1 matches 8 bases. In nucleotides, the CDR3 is TGTGCCAGCAGCCCGATGACAGGGGCTTACACCTACGAGCAGTACTTC. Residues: CASSPMTGAYTYEQYF.